The rows below give T cell receptor beta chains drawn from one sample of a study of beta chain features in type 1 diabetes. Generated by immunoSEQ multiplex PCR, the TCRdb table keeps only in-frame clones and is missing some. The data contain 300,000 to 450,000 clones, around 10% of them seen just once; the ten biggest clones take up approximately 0.55%. Sequenced: central memory CD4+ T cells from blood. The receptors originated from a man aged 25-40 years with type 1 diabetes. Each CDR3 is given with its conserved first and last residue. The D gene is left open where the match is weak. Where a row states a size, it is once, few, many or the class of an expanded clone; other rows omit it.

V gene: TRBV5-1
D gene: TRBD1
J gene: TRBJ2-5
clone size: .
CDR3 DNA: TGCGCCAGCAGTCCCGGACAGGGACAAGAGACCCAGTACTTC
CDR3 protein: CASSPGQGQETQYF

V gene: TRBV7-2
D gene: TRBD2
J gene: TRBJ2-7
clone size: .
CDR3 DNA: TGTGCCAGCAGCTTAAGAGTTGGGACTACCAAAGCGAACGAGCAGTACTTC
CDR3 protein: CASSLRVGTTKANEQYF

V gene: TRBV28
D gene: TRBD1
J gene: TRBJ2-1
clone size: few
CDR3 DNA: TGTGCCAGCAGCCAAGACCGGGACAGGGACCCATATGAGCAGTTCTTC
CDR3 protein: CASSQDRDRDPYEQFF

V gene: TRBV5-1
D gene: TRBD1
J gene: TRBJ2-7
clone size: few
CDR3 DNA: TGCGCCAGCAGCTTGTTGGGGACAGGAGAATCCGAGCAGTACTTC
CDR3 protein: CASSLLGTGESEQYF

V gene: TRBV2
D gene: TRBD2
J gene: TRBJ2-5
clone size: few
CDR3 DNA: TGTGCCAGCAGTGAGGCGGGAGGAGAGACCCAGTACTTC
CDR3 protein: CASSEAGGETQYF

V gene: TRBV6-5
D gene: TRBD1
J gene: TRBJ2-1
clone size: .
CDR3 DNA: TGTGCCAGCAGCCTAACAGGGGAAGTGTGGGATGAGCAGTTCTTC
CDR3 protein: CASSLTGEVWDEQFF

V gene: TRBV7-3
D gene: TRBD1
J gene: TRBJ2-1
clone size: .
CDR3 DNA: TGTGCCAGCAGCTCCTCACCCCGGACAGGGGGGAATGAGCAGTTCTTC
CDR3 protein: CASSSSPRTGGNEQFF

V gene: TRBV5-1
D gene: TRBD2
J gene: TRBJ2-7
clone size: .
CDR3 DNA: TGCGCCAGCAGCTCCCTAGCGGGAGGGCAATTCAGCCGAGACTTC
CDR3 protein: CASSSLAGGQFSRDF

V gene: TRBV7-2
D gene: TRBD2
J gene: TRBJ2-3
clone size: .
CDR3 DNA: TGTGCCAGCAGGCCTGGACTAGCGGAACGCACAGATACGCAGTATTTT
CDR3 protein: CASRPGLAERTDTQYF

V gene: TRBV7-3
D gene: .
J gene: TRBJ1-1
clone size: .
CDR3 DNA: TGTGCCAGCAGCTCCGGCCCGAACACTGAAGCTTTCTTT
CDR3 protein: CASSSGPNTEAFF

V gene: TRBV25-1
D gene: TRBD1
J gene: TRBJ2-7
clone size: .
CDR3 DNA: TGTGCCAGCAGTGACCTTACTTCGGACAGGCGCTCCTACGAGCAGTACTTC
CDR3 protein: CASSDLTSDRRSYEQYF